The source of this TCR beta chain is a study of T cells in localized non-small cell lung cancer. The table came from immunoSEQ multiplex PCR; TCRdb's copy has only in-frame clones and leaves some out. The data hold some 50,000 clones, with over 80% observed a single time. General study results and limits: A denser population of T cells in blood accompanied longer overall survival. Because sequencing included only one region (of the tumor), heterogeneity remains possible. Maximal T cell clonality occurred in uninvolved adjacent lung, with tumor ranking below it. Median detection of top 100 tumor clones in adjacent lung was 57 clones.

Comments on this clone: Its antigen remains unidentified.

The sequencing here drew on peripheral blood mononuclear cells, taken before any cancer treatment. The origin of this receptor is a man aged 35-75 years with stage III lung adenocarcinoma.

The CDR3 nucleotides are TGTGCCAGCAGCCAGGGGGTGGAAGCTTTCTTT. This gives the protein CASSQGVEAFF. The gene calls are TRBV6-1 and TRBJ1-1; 7 positions match TRBD1. The J segment lost 8 bases and the V segment lost 6 bases, leaving 3 bases of the junction unmatched. The CDR3 is 11 residues long. The germline CDR1 and CDR2 sequences are MNHNS and SASEGT.